These 22 T cell receptor beta chains were all obtained from the same sample, sequenced in a study of blood T cell repertoires in COVID-19. The method was immunoSEQ multiplex PCR; TCRdb's version includes in-frame clones alone and lacks a portion of them. Seen here are a few hundred thousand clones, around 90% observed once, and the top ten hold less than 6%. The sequenced sample consisted of PBMCs or T cells enriched from blood (not recorded which). These TCRs come from a woman under 40 who had recovered from COVID-19.

The CDR3, as DNA: TGTGCCAGCCGGGACAGGGCCTTTAGCAATCAGCCCCAGCATTTT. Translating gives CASRDRAFSNQPQHF. The chain joins TRBV19 to TRBJ1-5; TRBD1 aligns across 9 bases. Germline V gene lookup returns CDR1 LNHDA and CDR2 SQIVND (reference sequence). The CDR3 has 15 residues. V lost 9 bases and J lost 0; bases outside the gene matches: 6.

This clone was counted only a few times. J is TRBJ1-1 and V is TRBV9, with D perhaps TRBD1 (5 bases). In germline, CDR1 is SGDLS, CDR2 YYNGEE. This CDR3 region has 15 residues. V lost 0 bases to trimming and J lost 4 bases, with 13 bases between them. The CDR3 DNA reads TGTGCCAGCAGCGTAGGCCCAGGGAAGGGCACTGAAGCTTTCTTT. Translating it yields CASSVGPGKGTEAFF.

This chain's CDR3 is CASSLGGQGGTEAFF. The CDR3 DNA is TGTGCCAGCAGCTTGGGTGGCCAGGGAGGGACTGAAGCTTTCTTT. J is TRBJ1-1 and V is TRBV5-4; the D gene is possibly TRBD1 (5 bases). The CDR3 spans 15 residues. Germline CDR1 is SGHNT and CDR2 is YYREEE (reference sequence). V was cut by 0 bases and J by 5 bases, with 14 bases left in between.

The chain links TRBV30 to TRBJ1-3; D gene ambiguous. This CDR3 spans 13 amino acids. Trimming removed 2 bases at V and 4 bases at J, with 9 bases between. The germline V gene has CDR1 GTSNPN and CDR2 SVGIG (reference sequence). CDR3: CAWSPNMGNTIYF. The CDR3 region has the DNA TGTGCCTGGAGTCCTAATATGGGAAACACCATATATTTT.

The V gene is TRBV5-1, the J gene TRBJ2-1; TRBD1 might be the D (5 bases). Germline assignment: CDR1 SGHRS and CDR2 YFSETQ. The CDR3 consists of 14 residues. Deletions cut 5 bases from V and 5 bases from J, with 14 bases between. CDR3 region: CASRDLKGNNEQFF. The CDR3 DNA follows: TGCGCCAGCAGGGATCTCAAGGGGAACAATGAGCAGTTCTTC.

This clone was picked up one time. The junction and the germline gene differ at one end; a read error may be behind it. The J gene is TRBJ1-6, the V gene TRBV9; no reliable D call. Germline assignment: CDR1 SGDLS and CDR2 YYNGEE. The CDR3 is 14 amino acids. The CDR3 region is CASSADTDNSPPHF. CDR3 in DNA: TGTGCCAGCAGCGCTGACACCGATAATTCACCCCCCCACTTT.

J is TRBJ1-2 and V is TRBV12-3 or TRBV12-4; D remains ambiguous. The germline V and J ends were trimmed by 5 bases and 0 bases, with 7 bases remaining between them. This CDR3 comprises 13 residues. CDR3 residues: CASSRQANYGYTF. CDR3 nucleotide sequence: TGTGCCAGCAGTCGCCAGGCTAACTATGGCTACACCTTC.

The chain recombines TRBV12-3 or TRBV12-4 with TRBJ1-5; the D is unclear. The CDR3 spans 13 residues. Deletions cut 2 bases from V and 6 bases from J, with 8 bases between. CDR3 sequence: CASSLRGSQPQHF. The CDR3 DNA is TGTGCCAGCAGTTTACGGGGATCTCAGCCCCAGCATTTT.

The rearrangement uses TRBV10-1 and TRBJ1-5; 7 bases line up with TRBD1. V lost 8 bases and J lost 1; bases outside the gene matches: 20. This CDR3 is 19 amino acids long. Germline-derived CDR1 and CDR2 are WNHNN and SYGVQD (reference sequence). The DNA of the CDR3 is TGCGCCAGCCCAGAGTCATGGGGACAGACGTTAGGGAGCAATCAGCCCCAGCATTTT. This codes for CASPESWGQTLGSNQPQHF.

A single count supports this clone. The chain employs TRBV6-5 and TRBJ2-3; tentative D call: TRBD1 (6 bases). The CDR3 contains 12 residues. Trimming removed 7 bases at V and 12 bases at J, with 17 bases between. Germline CDR1 is MNHEY and CDR2 is SVGAGI. In DNA, the CDR3 is TGTGCCAGCAAGCACTCCGCAGGGGATCAGTATTTT. Amino acid sequence: CASKHSAGDQYF.

The genes are TRBV5-1 and TRBJ1-1; unclear D gene. This CDR3 comprises 15 residues. In germline, CDR1 is SGHRS, CDR2 YFSETQ. V lost 0 bases and J 1 base, leaving 10 bases between the germline ends. The CDR3 here is CASSLVAGKNTEAFF. The CDR3 DNA reads as TGCGCCAGCAGCTTGGTCGCGGGGAAGAACACTGAAGCTTTCTTT.

The chain carries TRBV6-1 and TRBJ1-2; TRBD1 is a possible D gene (5 bases). From germline, CDR1 is MNHNS and CDR2 SASEGT. Trimming cost V 3 bases and J 8 bases, with 19 bases left between them. The CDR3 sequence is 15 residues long. The CDR3 protein is CASSDGTSRGEGYTF. In nucleotides, the CDR3 is TGTGCCAGCAGTGACGGGACGTCCCGGGGGGAAGGCTACACCTTC.

The chain recombines TRBV24-1 with TRBJ2-1; D may be TRBD2 (5 bases). Germline V gene data show CDR1 as KGHDR and CDR2 as SFDVKD. This CDR3 is built from 12 residues. V lost 9 bases to trimming and J lost 9 bases, with 14 bases between them. The CDR3 DNA follows: TGTGCCACCGTTAGTTCCGAGGGTGAGCAGTTCTTC. Protein: CATVSSEGEQFF.

This clone has just a few counts. The chain recombines TRBV30 with TRBJ1-2; D unclear. CDR1 is GTSNPN, CDR2 SVGIG, per germline (reference sequence). The V end lost 0 bases, the J end lost 7 bases, and 18 bases lay between the germline ends. This CDR3 has 15 residues. CDR3 coding DNA: TGTGCCTGGAGTGTACGGGGTATTCTTAAAGGTGGCTACACCTTC. It is translated as CAWSVRGILKGGYTF.

In the case of this clone: The sample has other DNA sequences that encode this CDR3 too. The chain combines TRBV4-3 with TRBJ1-1; D remains ambiguous. The germline V gene has CDR1 LGHNA and CDR2 YSLEER. There are 14 residues in the CDR3. The V and J ends lost 0 bases and 1 base respectively, with 6 bases between them. DNA for the CDR3: TGCGCCAGCAGCCAAGAACCGAGGAACACTGAAGCTTTCTTT. Translating gives CASSQEPRNTEAFF.

The chain is built from TRBV6-1 and TRBJ1-2; perhaps TRBD1 as D (6 bases). The CDR3 covers 16 residues. From germline, CDR1 is MNHNS and CDR2 SASEGT. Trimming stripped 0 bases from V and 0 bases from J, with 11 bases between. CDR3 amino acids: CASSEATRGSNYGYTF. The CDR3 DNA sequence: TGTGCCAGCAGTGAAGCGACCAGGGGCTCTAACTATGGCTACACCTTC.

V usage is TRBV7-3 and J usage is TRBJ2-1; 9 bases fit TRBD2. This CDR3 region has 19 residues. Trimming took 5 bases from V and 1 from J; bases not matched to a gene: 15. Germline V gene sequence: CDR1 SGHTA, CDR2 FQGTGA. In DNA, the CDR3 is TGTGCCAGCAGCGCCCCCCGGGGCAGCGGGGGGACTTCCTACAATGAGCAGTTCTTC. Amino acids: CASSAPRGSGGTSYNEQFF.

The V and J genes are TRBV4-1 and TRBJ2-2; TRBD2 might be the D (6 bases). This CDR3 has 15 amino acids. V was shortened by 4 bases and J by 6 bases, with 15 bases between the two germline ends. Germline V lookup: CDR1 MGHRA, CDR2 YSYEKL. In nucleotides, the CDR3 is TGCGCCAGCAGCCCACGACTAGGAGCTGCCGGGGAGCTGTTTTTT. It codes for CASSPRLGAAGELFF.

The V and J genes are TRBV9 and TRBJ2-3; TRBD2 might be the D (5 bases). This CDR3 is 17 amino acids long. The V end lost 0 bases, the J end lost 0 bases, and 14 bases lay between the germline ends. Per germline, CDR1 SGDLS and CDR2 YYNGEE. CDR3 region: CASSVEFSAPSTDTQYF. The DNA of the CDR3 is TGTGCCAGCAGCGTAGAGTTTAGCGCCCCGAGCACAGATACGCAGTATTTT.

The chain carries TRBV7-3 and TRBJ2-2; possible D gene TRBD2, 5 bases. V was pared by 5 bases and J by 5 bases, with 18 bases between. The CDR3 totals 16 residues. CDR1 is SGHTA, CDR2 FQGTGA, per germline. The CDR3 nucleotides read TGTGCCAGCAGCGATGTAGTCATCGGAGGAACCGGGGAGCTGTTTTTT. Amino acids: CASSDVVIGGTGELFF.

The rearrangement uses TRBV25-1 and TRBJ1-1; D uncertain. In germline, CDR1 is MGHDK, CDR2 SYGVNS. Trimming cost V 2 bases and J 10 bases, with 11 bases left between them. The CDR3 loop spans 12 amino acids. The DNA of the CDR3 is TGTGCCAGCAGTGAAGCCCCGCGAGGAGCTTTCTTT. It codes for CASSEAPRGAFF. Full variable domain (rest looked up from reference TRBV25-1 and TRBJ1-1): EADIYQTPRYLVIGTGKKITLECSQTMGHDKMYWYQQDPGMELHLIHYSYGVNSTEKGDLSSESTVSRIRTEHFPLTLESARPSHTSQYLCASSEAPRGAFFGQGTRLTVV.

J is TRBJ1-1 and V is TRBV5-8, with D perhaps TRBD1 (5 bases). The germline V gene has CDR1 SGHTS and CDR2 YDEGEE. CDR3 size: 15 residues. V was trimmed by 6 bases and J by 1 base, leaving 16 bases between them. CDR3 region: CASNKPTAANTEAFF. Written as DNA, the CDR3 is TGTGCCAGCAACAAACCGACAGCCGCGAACACTGAAGCTTTCTTT.